This TCR beta chain came from a study of T-cell memory formation after mild COVID-19. Germline CDR1 and CDR2: MNHEY and SVGAGI. V lost 2 bases to trimming and J lost 4 bases, with 11 bases between them. This CDR3 has 14 residues. Constant-segment-primed 5'RACE gave TCR alpha and TCR beta cDNA libraries with sample barcodes and UMIs. Via MiXCR, TCRdb re-called the 5' RACE reads, giving one row per CDR3 protein. The table lists under 450,000 distinct CDR3 sequences, less than 25% of them singletons. Sequencing was performed on PBMCs or a T cell subset sorted from them (not recorded which). The chain couples TRBV6-5 to TRBJ1-1; TRBD1 is a possible D gene (6 bases). The sequence was obtained from an adult woman who had mild COVID-19 (a few samples of this study predate the infection). Cell type and time point are not known. The CDR3 is CASSYKVGGTEAFF. The CDR3 DNA reads TGTGCCAGCAGTTACAAGGTAGGGGGCACTGAAGCTTTCTTT.